The T cell receptor (beta chain) described here comes from a study of T cells in localized non-small cell lung cancer. Findings and caveats of the study: Longer overall survival was associated with a higher density of T cells in the blood. In adjacent lung appeared a median around 55 of the top 100 tumor clones. Since sequencing was restricted to only one region of the tumor, intratumor heterogeneity remains a possibility. Uninvolved adjacent lung had higher T cell clonality than tumor and all other tissues.

Some clones are missing from TCRdb's copy, which holds only in-frame ones; the method was immunoSEQ multiplex PCR. The profile covers 25,000 to 30,000 clones, with 80% to 95% appearing a single time and over 3.5% taken by the ten largest. Germline V gene sequence: CDR1 LNHNV, CDR2 YYDKDF (reference sequence). The CDR3 sequence is 13 residues long. V lost 3 bases to trimming and J lost 9 bases, with 9 bases between them. This clone occurred once. No antigen is known for it. The source of this sequence is a woman aged 40-75 years with stage III lung adenocarcinoma. The input for sequencing was peripheral blood mononuclear cells, taken before any cancer treatment. This chain uses TRBV15 with TRBJ1-6, with D hard to call. CDR3 coding DNA: TGTGCCACCAGCAGGGAGGGTGGTTCACCCCTCCACTTT. It translates to CATSREGGSPLHF.